This T cell receptor beta chain derives from a study of cytomegalovirus exposure and HLA in healthy donors. After removal of 7 bases from V and 11 bases from J, the junction contained 16 bases not matched to a gene. CDR1 is SGHRS, CDR2 YFSETQ, per germline. The CDR3 extends over 14 amino acids. This clone was counted only a few times. PCR used 60 Vbeta primers and 13 Jbeta primers. Clones were read by immunoSEQ multiplex PCR, and TCRdb kept only the in-frame ones, dropping some. In the table there are some 81,000 clones, 55% to 85% of which are singletons. V gene TRBV5-1 combines with J gene TRBJ1-1; 8 bases agree with TRBD1. The TCR sequence derives from a woman aged 40-49 years in good health and CMV-seropositive. The specimen sequenced was PBMCs. This CDR3 is CASGDPGQVVEAFF. DNA of the CDR3: TGCGCCAGCGGCGATCCGGGACAGGTGGTTGAGGCTTTCTTT.